The clone carrying this TCR beta chain was detected only a few times. Its antigen is not known. MiXCR, applied by TCRdb to the RT-PCR reads, yields one record per CDR3 protein. This sample has about 780,000 distinct CDR3 sequences; approximately 17% occur once, and the top ten carry approximately 10%. The record originates from a study of response to subunit inactivated influenza vaccine. Whole-study results and caveats: Seasonal influenza vaccination, on each occasion, was suggested by the authors to recruit few new T cells.

In germline, CDR1 is SGHDT, CDR2 YYEEEE. There are 14 residues in the CDR3. Trimming cost V 2 bases and J 4 bases; bases outside gene matches: 6. The clonotype was recovered from a man between 45 and 60 years old who received an inactivated influenza vaccine. The V and J genes are TRBV5-6 and TRBJ2-7; 7 bases match TRBD1. The sequences come from PBMCs from blood, collected approximately 5 days after vaccination. The CDR3 DNA follows: TGTGCCAGCAGCTTTGGGACAGAACTTTACGAGCAGTACTTC. Translation gives CASSFGTELYEQYF.